These T cell receptor beta chains were read from a single sample in a study of T cell repertoires in cytomegalovirus infection. A single record per CDR3 protein comes from TCRdb applying MiXCR to the reads. Among a few hundred thousand distinct CDR3 sequences listed, 25% to 30% were seen once. These receptors' targets are unknown. Sequences were derived from cultured PBMCs, sampled from culture after CMV antigen stimulation. The receptors come from a human donor in good health (CMV status not recorded). Some clones in this sample may be carry-over from other donors' samples. CDR3s include the opening cysteine and the closing phenylalanine or tryptophan. Fields, in order: CDR3 length, D gene, clone size, J gene, V gene, CDR3 protein, CDR3 DNA. D genes are given only for firm matches. Expanded clones are given a class, and other clones once, few, many or no size at all.

>17|TRBD2|few|TRBJ2-5|TRBV12-5
CASGPRTAGGNVETQYF
TGTGCTAGTGGTCCCCGGACGGCGGGGGGAAATGTGGAGACCCAGTACTTC
>13|.|.|TRBJ1-2|TRBV19
CASSNPDTYGYTF
TGTGCCAGTAGTAACCCGGACACCTATGGCTACACCTTC
>19|TRBD1|few|TRBJ2-1|TRBV5-5
CASSSGTAYRVGTVNEQFF
TGTGCCAGCAGCTCCGGGACAGCTTATCGGGTTGGGACCGTCAATGAGCAGTTCTTC
>14|.|.|TRBJ2-5|TRBV4-2
CASSQDVKGETQYF
TGTGCCAGCAGCCAAGATGTCAAGGGAGAGACCCAGTACTTC
>14|.|.|TRBJ1-2|TRBV10-3
CAISESKESSGYTF
TGTGCCATCAGTGAGTCGAAGGAATCGAGTGGCTACACCTTC
>15|.|many|TRBJ2-7|TRBV7-2
CASSLSGLASDEQYF
TGTGCCAGCAGCCTCTCGGGGCTAGCTAGCGACGAGCAGTACTTC
>15|.|few|TRBJ1-6|TRBV7-2
CASSLGRVDNSPLHF
TGTGCCAGCAGCTTAGGCAGGGTTGATAATTCACCCCTCCACTTT
>18|.|.|TRBJ1-4|TRBV19
CASSMDGLGISTNEKLFF
TGTGCCAGTAGTATGGATGGTCTGGGGATCTCAACTAATGAAAAACTGTTTTTT
>13|.|.|TRBJ1-2|TRBV18
CASSPQGFYGYTF
TGTGCCAGCTCACCACAGGGGTTCTATGGCTACACCTTC
>13|.|once|TRBJ1-4|TRBV10-3
CATSKGGGEKLFF
TGTGCCACTTCAAAAGGCGGGGGAGAAAAACTGTTTTTT
>12|.|.|TRBJ1-1|TRBV25-1
CASSGPLAEAFF
TGTGCCAGCAGTGGGCCCTTAGCTGAAGCTTTCTTT
>13|.|.|TRBJ2-1|TRBV29-1
CSVGGTSYNEQFF
TGCAGCGTTGGGGGGACGTCCTACAATGAGCAGTTCTTC
>17|.|few|TRBJ1-5|TRBV6-1
CASSPTFSGYDNQPQHF
TGTGCCAGCAGTCCTACTTTCTCGGGTTACGACAATCAGCCCCAGCATTTT
>17|TRBD1|.|TRBJ2-6|TRBV7-9
CASSSPRDRAGANVLTF
TGTGCCAGCAGCTCGCCCAGGGACAGAGCTGGGGCCAACGTCCTGACTTTC
>16|.|many|TRBJ1-4|TRBV7-8
CASSFNRDGVNEKLFF
TGTGCCAGCAGCTTCAACAGGGATGGGGTTAATGAAAAACTGTTTTTT
>15|.|few|TRBJ1-5|TRBV27
CASSLFREPNQPQHF
TGTGCCAGCAGTTTATTCAGGGAACCCAATCAGCCCCAGCATTTT
>14|.|.|TRBJ2-3|TRBV20-1
CSARFSSGTDTQYF
TGCAGTGCTAGGTTCTCCAGCGGGACAGATACGCAGTATTTT
>16|TRBD1|few|TRBJ1-1|TRBV5-1
CASSSTLGTGNTEAFF
TGCGCCAGCAGCTCAACCCTTGGGACAGGGAACACTGAAGCTTTCTTT
>11|.|.|TRBJ1-1|TRBV19
CASTQRTEAFF
TGTGCCAGTACCCAGCGAACTGAAGCTTTCTTT
>15|TRBD2|few|TRBJ2-1|TRBV11-2
CASVAGGLSYNEQFF
TGTGCCAGCGTAGCGGGGGGGCTCTCCTACAATGAGCAGTTCTTC
>15|.|few|TRBJ2-7|TRBV20-1
CSAAPGRGGSYEQYF
TGCAGTGCTGCCCCGGGACGCGGAGGGTCCTACGAGCAGTACTTC
>14|.|few|TRBJ2-3|TRBV5-5
CASSLAGLGGTQYF
TGTGCCAGCAGCTTGGCTGGCTTAGGGGGTACGCAGTATTTT
>16|.|.|TRBJ2-5|TRBV6-6
CASSALHLDGEETQYF
TGTGCCAGCAGCGCTCTCCACCTAGACGGGGAAGAGACCCAGTACTTC
>13|TRBD1|.|TRBJ1-3|TRBV11-1
CASSRTGSNTIYF
TGTGCCAGCAGCCGGACAGGTTCAAACACCATATATTTT
>13|TRBD1|.|TRBJ2-5|TRBV10-3
CAISEGTAETQYF
TGTGCCATCAGCGAAGGGACAGCAGAGACCCAGTACTTC
>15|TRBD2|few|TRBJ2-1|TRBV6-5
CASSPSASGYNEQFF
TGTGCCAGCAGCCCAAGCGCTAGCGGGTACAATGAGCAGTTCTTC
>14|.|.|TRBJ1-1|TRBV3-1
CASSQARGSTEAFF
TGTGCCAGCAGTCAAGCAAGGGGTTCCACTGAAGCTTTCTTT
>11|.|.|TRBJ2-7|TRBV10-3
CAISEWGEQYF
TGTGCCATCAGTGAATGGGGGGAGCAGTACTTC
>16|.|.|TRBJ2-3|TRBV7-6
CASSPWSPGSTDTQYF
TGTGCCAGCAGCCCATGGTCCCCAGGGAGCACAGATACGCAGTATTTT
>16|TRBD2|many|TRBJ2-5|TRBV7-6
CASSTRLAVTQETQYF
TGTGCCAGCAGCACCAGACTAGCGGTTACGCAAGAGACCCAGTACTTC
>15|.|.|TRBJ1-2|TRBV19
CASTPSTPALGGYTF
TGTGCCAGTACCCCTTCGACTCCGGCTCTGGGGGGCTACACCTTC
>13|.|.|TRBJ1-2|TRBV5-1
CASSSDGIYGYTF
TGCGCCAGCAGTTCCGACGGGATCTATGGCTACACCTTC
>17|.|.|TRBJ2-2|TRBV3-1
CASSPYPTSPNTGELFF
TGTGCCAGCAGCCCCTACCCGACTAGTCCGAACACCGGGGAGCTGTTTTTT
>14|TRBD1|few|TRBJ1-2|TRBV6-5
CASSRNRGLNGYTF
TGTGCCAGCAGTAGGAACAGGGGGCTTAATGGCTACACCTTC
>14|TRBD1|few|TRBJ1-1|TRBV6-2/TRBV6-3
CASRLQGMDTEAFF
TGTGCCAGCAGATTACAGGGGATGGACACTGAAGCTTTCTTT
>16|.|few|TRBJ2-3|TRBV6-6
CASSYSRTDSTDTQYF
TGTGCCAGCAGTTACTCGCGGACGGATAGCACAGATACGCAGTATTTT
>18|TRBD2|.|TRBJ2-1|TRBV20-1
CSARDRGPSGRGYNEQFF
TGCAGTGCTAGAGATAGGGGGCCTAGCGGGAGAGGGTACAATGAGCAGTTCTTC
>15|.|once|TRBJ1-3|TRBV19
CASSSDSRAGNTIYF
TGTGCCAGTAGTTCGGACTCGAGGGCCGGAAACACCATATATTTT
>15|TRBD1|.|TRBJ2-3|TRBV7-6
CASSPTGTATDTQYF
TGTGCCAGCAGCCCGACCGGGACAGCCACAGATACGCAGTATTTT
>11|TRBD1|.|TRBJ2-3|TRBV29-1
CSTGQEGTQYF
TGCAGCACGGGACAGGAGGGGACGCAGTATTTT
>14|.|.|TRBJ2-7|TRBV11-1
CASSLAQASYEQYF
TGTGCCAGCAGCTTAGCACAGGCCTCCTACGAGCAGTACTTC
>16|.|few|TRBJ2-5|TRBV7-8
CASSLGTGRFQETQYF
TGTGCCAGCAGCTTGGGCACAGGTCGTTTCCAAGAGACCCAGTACTTC
>20|TRBD1|.|TRBJ2-7|TRBV28
CASSALGVWGTRDSPYEQYF
TGTGCCAGCAGTGCACTCGGAGTTTGGGGGACCCGGGACAGCCCCTACGAGCAGTACTTC
>14|.|.|TRBJ2-2|TRBV28
CASSLFRNTGELFF
TGTGCCAGCAGTTTATTCCGCAACACCGGGGAGCTGTTTTTT
>14|.|.|TRBJ2-1|TRBV28
CASSWTVLYNEQFF
TGTGCCAGCAGTTGGACAGTCCTCTACAATGAGCAGTTCTTC
>12|.|.|TRBJ2-2|TRBV12-3/TRBV12-4
CASSLWRRELFF
TGTGCCAGCAGCCTTTGGCGGAGGGAGCTGTTTTTT
>16|.|.|TRBJ2-7|TRBV6-2/TRBV6-3
CASSYSKPEGSYEQYF
TGTGCCAGCAGTTACTCGAAACCCGAGGGGTCCTACGAGCAGTACTTC
>14|.|.|TRBJ2-3|TRBV5-1
CASSFEGGTDTQYF
TGCGCCAGCAGCTTCGAGGGTGGCACAGATACGCAGTATTTT
>17|.|few|TRBJ2-7|TRBV7-6
CASSMYQGATVSYEQYF
TGTGCCAGCAGCATGTATCAAGGGGCCACCGTCTCCTACGAGCAGTACTTC
>16|TRBD2|few|TRBJ2-1|TRBV3-1
CASSHVSGRVYNEQFF
TGTGCCAGCAGCCACGTTAGCGGGAGGGTATACAATGAGCAGTTCTTC
>16|.|.|TRBJ2-3|TRBV28
CASSLTNSAWTDTQYF
TGTGCCAGCAGTTTAACAAACAGCGCTTGGACAGATACGCAGTATTTT
>16|TRBD1|.|TRBJ1-1|TRBV6-8
CASSREAGGVNTEAFF
TGTGCCAGCAGTCGAGAAGCAGGGGGCGTGAACACTGAAGCTTTCTTT
>14|.|.|TRBJ1-3|TRBV30
CAWARGEAGNTIYF
TGTGCCTGGGCGAGGGGGGAAGCTGGAAACACCATATATTTT
>17|TRBD1|.|TRBJ1-1|TRBV4-1
CASSHPGRDRMNTEAFF
TGCGCCAGCAGCCATCCCGGAAGGGACAGAATGAACACTGAAGCTTTCTTT
>14|.|.|TRBJ2-7|TRBV4-1
CASSSGPRIYEQYF
TGCGCCAGCAGCTCGGGCCCGCGAATCTACGAGCAGTACTTC